This T cell receptor (beta chain) emerged from a study of regulatory T cells in long-lasting Graves disease. Looking at the study overall: Freshly diagnosed Graves' patients had used antithyroid drugs for under 3 months.

Documented time point: newly diagnosed GD, antithyroid drugs for less than 3 months. Researchers made the TCR library from RNA that was extracted from PBMCs. The CDR3 loop spans 15 amino acids. Per the germline V gene, CDR1 is GTSNPN and CDR2 is SVGIG (reference sequence). The V and J ends lost 0 bases and 2 bases respectively, with 13 bases between them. HTBI primers from iRepertoire and Arm-PCR of CDR3 regions yielded the TCR beta libraries. TCRdb itself ran the multiplex PCR reads through MiXCR, one entry per CDR3 protein. The data hold 540,000 or so distinct CDR3 sequences, with about 13% observed a single time. This clonotype was observed a few times. Its target is not known. Whole-study findings and limits: There were preferences for TRBV28, TRBJ1-2 and TRBJ2-5 in persistent disease.

The sample was also linked to a second study, of T cells in Graves' hyperthyroidism and ophthalmopathy. That work contributes: Ophthalmopathy and stable hyperthyroidism were separated by a 13 V-J model.

The TCR comes from a man aged 30-40 years with Graves disease. This chain connects TRBV30 to TRBJ1-2, with D tentatively TRBD1 (5 bases). The sample here was peripheral blood mononuclear cells (PBMCs), taken at new diagnosis, from a patient treated with antithyroid drugs. This CDR3 is CAWSVQVDVNYGYTF. CDR3 DNA: TGTGCCTGGAGTGTACAGGTCGACGTAAACTATGGCTACACCTTC.